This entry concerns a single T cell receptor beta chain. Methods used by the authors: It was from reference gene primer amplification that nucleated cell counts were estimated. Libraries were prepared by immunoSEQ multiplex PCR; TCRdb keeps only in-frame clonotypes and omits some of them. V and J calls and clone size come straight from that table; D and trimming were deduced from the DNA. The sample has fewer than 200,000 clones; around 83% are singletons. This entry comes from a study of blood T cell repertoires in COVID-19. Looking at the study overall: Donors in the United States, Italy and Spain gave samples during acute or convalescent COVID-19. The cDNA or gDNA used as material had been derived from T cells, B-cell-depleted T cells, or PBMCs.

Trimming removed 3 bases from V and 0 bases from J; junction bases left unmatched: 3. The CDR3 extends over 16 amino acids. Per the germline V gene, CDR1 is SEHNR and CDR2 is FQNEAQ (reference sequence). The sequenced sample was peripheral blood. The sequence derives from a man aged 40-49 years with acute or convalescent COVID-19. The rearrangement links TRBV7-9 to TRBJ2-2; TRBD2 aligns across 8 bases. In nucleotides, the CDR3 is TGTGCCAGCAGCTTCAGCGGGGGAACGAACACCGGGGAGCTGTTTTTT. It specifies CASSFSGGTNTGELFF.